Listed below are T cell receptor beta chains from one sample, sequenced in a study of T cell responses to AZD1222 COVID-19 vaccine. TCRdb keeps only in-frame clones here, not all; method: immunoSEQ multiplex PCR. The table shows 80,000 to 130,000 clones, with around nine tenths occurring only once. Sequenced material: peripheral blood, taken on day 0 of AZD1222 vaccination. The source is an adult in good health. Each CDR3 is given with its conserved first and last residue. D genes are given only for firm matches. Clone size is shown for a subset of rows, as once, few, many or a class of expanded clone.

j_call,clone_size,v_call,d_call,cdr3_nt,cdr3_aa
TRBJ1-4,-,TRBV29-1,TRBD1,TGCAGCGCGGGAGGGACAGGGATGTCTAATGAAAAACTGTTTTTT,CSAGGTGMSNEKLFF
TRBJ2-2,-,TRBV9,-,TGTGCCAGCAGCGTAGGACAGCTAAGCACCGGGGAGCTGTTTTTT,CASSVGQLSTGELFF
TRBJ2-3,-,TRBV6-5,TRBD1,TGTGCCAGCAGTAATTGGACAGGGGGGTCAGATACGCAGTATTTT,CASSNWTGGSDTQYF
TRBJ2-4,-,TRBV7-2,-,TGTGCCAGCAGCTCTCTAGCCAAAAACATTCAGTACTTC,CASSSLAKNIQYF
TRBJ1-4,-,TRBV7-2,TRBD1,TGTGCCAGCAGCTTGACAGGGCGTAGTGAAAAACTGTTTTTT,CASSLTGRSEKLFF
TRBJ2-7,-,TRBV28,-,TGTGCCAGCAGTTACGGGAGAGCGGAGTACTTC,CASSYGRAEYF
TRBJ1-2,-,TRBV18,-,TGTGCCAGCTCACCACTTTACTCCCAAGGCGGCTACACCTTC,CASSPLYSQGGYTF
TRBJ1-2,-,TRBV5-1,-,TGCGCCAGCAGCTTCACAGGGCCTAACTATGGCTACACCTTC,CASSFTGPNYGYTF
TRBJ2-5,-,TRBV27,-,TGTGCCAGCAGTTTATCGCCCGTAGTGGGTACCCAGTACTTC,CASSLSPVVGTQYF
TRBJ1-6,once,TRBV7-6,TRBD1,TGTGCCAGCAGCCTTCAATCAGGGGGCCTAGATTCACCCCTCCACTTT,CASSLQSGGLDSPLHF
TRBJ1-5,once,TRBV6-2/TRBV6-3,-,TGTGCCAGCAGTTACTCGATTGGGACCCAGCATTTT,CASSYSIGTQHF
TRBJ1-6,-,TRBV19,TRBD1,TGTGCCAGTAGTATTGGACAGGGGAGCTCCTATAATTCACCCCTCCACTTT,CASSIGQGSSYNSPLHF
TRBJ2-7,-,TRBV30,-,TGTGCCTGGAAACAGGGAGGGATCTACGAGCAGTACTTC,CAWKQGGIYEQYF
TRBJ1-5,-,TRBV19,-,TGTGCCAGCTCCCCGGGTATCAATCAGCCCCAGCATTTT,CASSPGINQPQHF
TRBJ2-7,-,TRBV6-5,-,TGTGCCAGCTTACGGGAGCCCTACGAGCAGTACTTC,CASLREPYEQYF
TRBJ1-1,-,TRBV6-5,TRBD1,TGTGCCAGCAGCACCGGACAGGGAGGCACTGAAGCTTTCTTT,CASSTGQGGTEAFF
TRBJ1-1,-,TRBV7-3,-,TGTGCCAGCAGCTTCAGTGAGGACACTGAAGCTTTCTTT,CASSFSEDTEAFF
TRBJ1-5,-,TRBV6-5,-,TGTGCCAGCAGGGGGCAGACGGGACTAAATCAGCCCCAGCATTTT,CASRGQTGLNQPQHF
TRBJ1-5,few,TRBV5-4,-,TGTGCCAGCAGCCAGGGCCGTGATCAGCCCCAGCATTTT,CASSQGRDQPQHF
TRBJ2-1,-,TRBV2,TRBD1,TGTGCCAGCAGAAGACAGGGGCTAAGGTACAATGAGCAGTTCTTC,CASRRQGLRYNEQFF
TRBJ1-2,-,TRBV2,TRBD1,TGTGCCAGCAGGGATGACAGGGTTAACTATGGCTACACCTTC,CASRDDRVNYGYTF
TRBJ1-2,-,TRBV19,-,TGTGCCAGTAGCCTGGGACCGGAATCCTATGGCTACACCTTC,CASSLGPESYGYTF
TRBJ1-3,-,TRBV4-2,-,TGTGCCAGCAGCCACTCCAGGGTTCAAATGGGAAACACCATATATTTT,CASSHSRVQMGNTIYF
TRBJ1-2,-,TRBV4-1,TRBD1,TGCGCCAGCAGCCCCCGGACAGGGGATAGACGCTACACCTTC,CASSPRTGDRRYTF
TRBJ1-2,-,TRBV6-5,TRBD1,TGTGCCAGCAGTTACTCTGGACAGGCAACCCCCTATGGCTACACCTTC,CASSYSGQATPYGYTF
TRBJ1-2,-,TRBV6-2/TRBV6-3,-,TGTGCCAGCAGTCGGTCCGGGGGAGCTAGTCCCTACACCTTC,CASSRSGGASPYTF
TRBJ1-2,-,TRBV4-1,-,TGCGCCAGCAGCCCTACAGAGGCCATAGCTAACTATGGCTACACCTTC,CASSPTEAIANYGYTF
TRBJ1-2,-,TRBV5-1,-,TGCGCCAGCAGCGCCCAGGCGGGATCCTACTATGGCTACACCTTC,CASSAQAGSYYGYTF
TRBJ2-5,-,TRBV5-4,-,TGTGCCAGCAGCTTGGTGGCTAGCCCAGAGACCCAGTACTTC,CASSLVASPETQYF
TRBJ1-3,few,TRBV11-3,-,TGTGCCAGCAGCCTAATCCCCGGAAACACCATATATTTT,CASSLIPGNTIYF
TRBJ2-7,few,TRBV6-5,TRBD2,TGTGCCAGCAGTTACCACATAGCGGGGGCGTATAACGAGCAGTACTTC,CASSYHIAGAYNEQYF
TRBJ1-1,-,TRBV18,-,TGTGCCAGCTCACTTCTGGGGACGGGAGAAGCTTTCTTT,CASSLLGTGEAFF
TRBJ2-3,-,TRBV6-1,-,TGTGCCAGCAGTGAAATCCACGATAGCACAGATACGCAGTATTTT,CASSEIHDSTDTQYF
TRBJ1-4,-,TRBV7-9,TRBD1,TGTGCCAGCAGCATTCGACAGGGTGGGGAAAAACTGTTTTTT,CASSIRQGGEKLFF
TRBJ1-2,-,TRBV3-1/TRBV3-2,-,TGTGCCAGCAGCCAAGTACCGGGGGCCCATTCTTTC,CASSQVPGAHSF
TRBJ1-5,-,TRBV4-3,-,TGCGCCAGCAGCCAAGATTTTGGAGGACAGTGGGGTAATCAGCCCCAGCATTTT,CASSQDFGGQWGNQPQHF
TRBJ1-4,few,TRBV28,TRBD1,TGTGCCAGCAGTTCCCCGCCGGGACAGGGGACCGAAAAACTGTTTTTT,CASSSPPGQGTEKLFF
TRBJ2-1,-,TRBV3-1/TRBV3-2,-,TGTGCCAGCAGCCAAGATGGGGGGGGCTCCTCCTACAATGAGCAGTTCTTC,CASSQDGGGSSYNEQFF
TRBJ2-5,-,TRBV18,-,TGTGCCAGCTCACCACAAGCCCAACAAGAGACCCAGTACTTC,CASSPQAQQETQYF
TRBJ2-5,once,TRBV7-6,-,TGTGCCAGCAGCCAATCTTCCGGGACTCGGCTCCAAGAGACCCAGTACTTC,CASSQSSGTRLQETQYF
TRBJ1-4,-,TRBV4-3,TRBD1,TGCGCCAGCAGCCTGTTTACAGGGGCGCTAAATGAAAAACTGTTTTTT,CASSLFTGALNEKLFF